Sequencing of this T cell receptor beta chain was carried out in a study of CD8+ T cells in alopecia areata. cDNA serving as the sequencing template came from extracted, reverse transcribed RNA. Profiling relied on immunoSEQ multiplex PCR, and the TCRdb table lists in-frame clones only, not all of them. The repertoire holds 150,000 or so clones, with 58% as singletons. The V end lost 0 bases, the J end lost 7 bases, and 14 bases lay between the germline ends. CDR1 and CDR2 from the germline V gene are SGHRS and YFSETQ. The CDR3 has 15 residues. Treatment of the sample: oral pan-JAK inhibitor, 5-10 mg twice daily. This clone appeared a few times.

The input for sequencing was CD4+ T cells sorted from blood, taken between weeks 55 and 65, from a patient treated with tofacitinib. This sequence was found in a human donor with alopecia areata. The chain combines TRBV5-1 with TRBJ1-5; maybe TRBD1 (5 bases). The CDR3 nucleotides are TGCGCCAGCAGCTTGGAGCCAGGGCCTAACCAGCCCCAGCATTTT. Amino acid sequence: CASSLEPGPNQPQHF.